This entry describes one T cell receptor beta chain. Its antigen is as yet unknown. Naive CD8 isolation took CD45RO-negative cells positively selected for CCR7 and excluded terminally differentiated effector memory CD45RA+ cells. The donor population consisted of healthy HIV-negative adults with no recent acute infections or vaccinations. Using immunoSEQ multiplex PCR, the repertoire was profiled, and TCRdb retains in-frame clones only, with some absent. The sample lists about 2.1 million clones; 93% were seen once. This CDR3 region has 14 residues. The germline CDR1 and CDR2 sequences are SNHLY and FYNNEI. V lost 4 bases and J lost 5, with 14 bases in between. This entry comes from a study of shared clonotypes between healthy human individuals. Study outcomes and limitations: Investigators collected only blood, and repertoires in tissues likely differ.

The chain combines TRBV2 with TRBJ1-2; perhaps TRBD1 as D (6 bases). Specimen: naive CD8+ T cells from PBMCs. This TCR derives from a man aged 18 to 35 in good health. Some clones in this sample may be carry-over from other donors' samples. CDR3 protein: CASSGYRADYGYTF. The DNA for the CDR3 is TGTGCCAGCAGTGGGTACAGGGCGGATTATGGCTACACCTTC.